This entry lists 2 T cell receptor beta chains sequenced from one sample in a study of identical twins. MiXCR, run by TCRdb on the 5' RACE reads, gives a single entry per CDR3 protein. The sample records about 330,000 distinct CDR3 sequences, approximately 13% being singletons. The sample also formed part of further work on yellow fever vaccine responses in identical twins.

Sequencing used CD8+ T cells sorted from blood. The receptors come from a woman between 18 and 30 years old in good health.

This clonotype was detected ten times or more. Here the CDR3 reads CASSQELGLARYEQYF. CDR3 DNA sequence: TGTGCCAGCAGCCAAGAATTAGGTCTAGCGCGCTACGAGCAGTACTTC. V is TRBV4-2 and J is TRBJ2-7; possibly TRBD2 for D (6 bases). V gave up 0 bases and J gave up 3 bases, with 15 bases separating them. Germline CDR1 LGHNA, CDR2 YNFKEQ. The CDR3 runs 16 residues.

The chain employs TRBV5-1 and TRBJ2-7; D possibly corresponds to TRBD1 (5 bases). The germline gives CDR1 SGHRS, CDR2 YFSETQ. Trimming removed 2 bases at V and 1 base at J, with 7 bases between. The CDR3 sequence is 13 residues long. DNA for the CDR3: TGCGCCAGCAGCTTCAGGGTTTCCTACGAGCAGTACGTC. Amino acid sequence: CASSFRVSYEQYV.